The sequence of this T cell receptor beta chain was determined in a study of CD8 T cells in Susac syndrome. High-throughput TCR beta sequencing covered peripheral CD8+ and CD4+ T cells. RNA totalling about 0.5 to 1 ug underwent reverse transcription with random hexamers. TCRdb processed the immunoSEQ multiplex PCR reads anew with MiXCR; each CDR3 protein has one entry. This sample carries a few hundred thousand distinct CDR3 sequences, about 95% of them seen once, and the ten largest clones take less than 0.095%. In the case of this clonotype: At one boundary the junction diverges from the germline segment, which might be a read error.

The CDR3 consists of 13 residues. Germline CDR1 reads LNHNV; CDR2 reads YYDKDF (reference sequence). The receptor was derived from a human donor with multiple sclerosis. The chain is built from TRBV15 and TRBJ2-3; tentatively, D is TRBD1 or TRBD2 (5 bases each). What was sequenced was CD4+ T cells from PBMCs. CDR3 bases: TGTGCCACCAGCACCCGACAGAGGGCTGCGCAGTTTTTT. This sequence encodes CATSTRQRAAQFF.